The rows below give T cell receptor beta chains drawn from one sample of a study of siplizumab effects on memory and regulatory T cells. TCRdb's copy holds only in-frame clones and misses some; the assay was immunoSEQ multiplex PCR. The sample records 87,000 or so clones, 94% being singletons. The material sequenced was non-Treg CD4+ T cells sorted from blood. Source of these receptors: a human donor in good health. CDR3s include the opening cysteine and the closing phenylalanine or tryptophan. Fields, in order: J gene, clone size, V gene, CDR3 protein. Only part of the rows carry a size: once, few, many, or a class if the clone is expanded.

>TRBJ1-3|NA|TRBV19
CASTTGNTIYF
>TRBJ2-1|NA|TRBV19
CAIGDTPYNEQFF
>TRBJ2-3|NA|TRBV6-1
CASSPAVDTQYF
>TRBJ2-5|NA|TRBV5-1
CASSLGGAQETQYF
>TRBJ1-5|NA|TRBV7-8
CASSLAGFNQPQHF
>TRBJ2-3|NA|TRBV10-3
CATLSTGGGTDTQYF
>TRBJ1-3|NA|TRBV5-5
CASKDTHSGNTIYF
>TRBJ2-3|NA|TRBV28
CAIQPPSGSFGTDTQYF
>TRBJ1-2|NA|TRBV27
CASSFLLGGGYTF
>TRBJ2-5|few|TRBV7-9
CASSLGLAGGETQYF
>TRBJ1-1|once|TRBV18
CASSPDITEAFF
>TRBJ2-3|NA|TRBV7-8
CASSSRILARRGNGTDTQYF
>TRBJ2-2|NA|TRBV6-1
CAGGEVAGELFF
>TRBJ2-7|NA|TRBV5-4
CASSLAYSEQYF
>TRBJ2-1|NA|TRBV9
CASSVGPSGRINEQFF
>TRBJ1-2|NA|TRBV7-9
CASSLNWGGYTF
>TRBJ1-3|NA|TRBV30
CAWRDSGNTIYF
>TRBJ1-1|NA|TRBV28
CASSLLGRVEAFF
>TRBJ1-4|NA|TRBV15
CATSQRAGRLVNEKLFF
>TRBJ1-6|NA|TRBV10-3
CAIHSGRNSPLHF
>TRBJ2-5|NA|TRBV29-1
CSVEGREETQYF
>TRBJ2-2|NA|TRBV21-1
CASSKAGRGALNTGELFF
>TRBJ1-2|NA|TRBV19
CASSIDHGRGIGYTF
>TRBJ1-2|NA|TRBV6-6
CASSPGAGYTF
>TRBJ1-5|NA|TRBV7-8
CASSLARTVSNQPQHF
>TRBJ2-3|NA|TRBV9
CASSPQGLALPDTQYF
>TRBJ2-3|NA|TRBV5-4
CASSHDPTGAVTDTQYF
>TRBJ2-7|NA|TRBV4-1
CASTPNRGTSGGQPSEQYF